These 19 T cell receptor beta chains were sequenced from one sample in a study of T cell changes during pregnancy in multiple sclerosis (dated by TCRdb to about 2019). The library was prepared using the immunoSEQ multiplex PCR assay. Entries here come from immuneACCESS through TCRdb and include only in-frame sequences with V and J called. Some clones fail to appear in such tables; in the studies checked, an unresolved V gene covers under half of the shortfall, and the cause of the remainder is unknown. The table for this sample lists fewer than 70,000 clones; about 89% of them were counted only once. The ten largest clonotypes hold 2% to 3% of the sample. The starting material was peripheral blood, obtained in the first trimester of pregnancy. The receptors shown here come from a female donor with multiple sclerosis, enrolled in a pregnancy study.

The chain is built from TRBV4-2 and TRBJ2-1; D might be TRBD2 (6 bases). Per germline, CDR1 LGHNA and CDR2 YNFKEQ. This CDR3 contains 17 residues. V was clipped by 0 bases and J by 4 bases, with 16 bases between them. The CDR3 DNA sequence: TGTGCCAGCAGCCAAGATAGGGCGGGGACCCCATACAATGAGCAGTTCTTC. This codes for CASSQDRAGTPYNEQFF.

The V and J genes are TRBV25-1 and TRBJ1-2; D might be TRBD1 (5 bases). Per germline, CDR1 MGHDK and CDR2 SYGVNS. The CDR3 totals 12 residues. V lost 3 bases to trimming and J lost 8 bases, with 10 bases between them. In nucleotides, the CDR3 is TGTGCCAGCAGTGACCCAGGGCGAGGCTACACCTTC. It codes for CASSDPGRGYTF.

This clone appeared a single time. The rearrangement uses TRBV7-9 and TRBJ2-6; 7 positions match TRBD1. CDR1 and CDR2 (germline): SEHNR, FQNEAQ (reference sequence). With V trimmed by 5 bases and J by 1 base, 14 bases remained unmatched. The CDR3 consists of 19 residues. For the CDR3, the DNA is TGTGCCAGCAGCCCTCCGGCGGCAGGGGGATCATCTGGGGCCAACGTCCTGACTTTC. Protein: CASSPPAAGGSSGANVLTF.

Only a few counts were recorded for this clone. J is TRBJ1-1 and V is TRBV29-1, with a tentative D call TRBD1 (5 bases). Germline V CDR1 and CDR2: SQVTM, ANQGSEA. CDR3 length equals 14 residues. Trimming stripped 7 bases from V and 0 bases from J, with 15 bases between. The CDR3 nucleotides are TGCAGCGCCGGACACCCGATAATGAACACTGAAGCTTTCTTT. Translated: CSAGHPIMNTEAFF.

The gene calls are TRBV19 and TRBJ1-4; 10 bases agree with TRBD1. In germline, CDR1 is LNHDA, CDR2 SQIVND (reference sequence). The CDR3 is 16 amino acids. The junction had 9 bases not matched to a gene; V was cut back by 8 bases and J by 3 bases. This CDR3 is CASQKRTGGPNEKLFF. For the CDR3, the DNA is TGTGCCAGTCAAAAAAGGACAGGGGGACCTAATGAAAAACTGTTTTTT. The full variable domain, in which reference TRBV19 and TRBJ1-4 provide the parts outside the CDR3, is DGGITQSPKYLFRKEGQNVTLSCEQNLNHDAMYWYRQDPGQGLRLIYYSQIVNDFQKGDIAEGYSVSREKKESFPLTVTSAQKNPTAFYLCASQKRTGGPNEKLFFGSGTQLSVL.

The rearrangement joins TRBV5-1 to TRBJ2-4; 9 bases map to TRBD1. Unmatched junction bases numbered 9, after V lost 3 bases and J lost 8 bases. The CDR3 is 15 amino acids. CDR1 is SGHRS, CDR2 YFSETQ, per germline. The DNA of the CDR3 is TGCGCCAGCAGCTGGAGTACAGGGGGCGCGGACATTCAGTACTTC. It translates to CASSWSTGGADIQYF.

This sequence joins TRBV2 and TRBJ1-3; D possibly corresponds to TRBD1 (6 bases). V was clipped by 3 bases and J by 2 bases, with 8 bases between them. The germline CDR1 and CDR2 sequences are SNHLY and FYNNEI. The CDR3 covers 14 residues. DNA of the CDR3: TGTGCCAGCAGTGATAGGACAGCTGGAAACACCATATATTTT. This codes for CASSDRTAGNTIYF.

The chain combines TRBV11-2 with TRBJ1-1, with D unresolved. CDR3 length: 13 amino acids. Germline CDR1 SGHAT, CDR2 FQNNGV. Trimming left V 3 bases short and J 3 bases short, with 8 bases between. The CDR3 nucleotides are TGTGCCAGCAGCTTTAATCGGGACACTGAAGCTTTCTTT. Translating it yields CASSFNRDTEAFF.

The chain recombines TRBV6-5 with TRBJ2-7, with TRBD2 matching 12 bases. The length of the CDR3 is 14 residues. Germline V gene data show CDR1 as MNHEY and CDR2 as SVGAGI. J lost 1 base, V lost 6 bases, and 1 base had no gene match. CDR3 loop: CASRGTSGSYEQYF. The CDR3 DNA is TGTGCCAGCAGGGGGACTAGCGGGTCCTACGAGCAGTACTTC.

The gene calls are TRBV19 and TRBJ2-1; possible D gene TRBD2, 6 bases. V lost 6 bases and J lost 5, with 20 bases in between. This CDR3 contains 16 residues. Per the germline V gene, CDR1 is LNHDA and CDR2 is SQIVND (reference sequence). CDR3 nucleotides: TGTGCCAGTAGGGAGGACGGGGGTCTTCGGAACAATGAGCAGTTCTTC. Protein: CASREDGGLRNNEQFF. The whole variable domain, filled in from reference TRBV19 and TRBJ2-1, reads DGGITQSPKYLFRKEGQNVTLSCEQNLNHDAMYWYRQDPGQGLRLIYYSQIVNDFQKGDIAEGYSVSREKKESFPLTVTSAQKNPTAFYLCASREDGGLRNNEQFFGPGTRLTVL.

In this sample, this clone turned up once. This rearrangement joins TRBV2 to TRBJ2-1; 8 bases map to TRBD1. CDR3 length equals 14 residues. The V segment lost 5 bases and the J segment 2 bases; nucleotides outside the gene matches: 2. Germline-derived CDR1 and CDR2 are SNHLY and FYNNEI. The CDR3 spells CASSIQGAYNEQFF. The CDR3 nucleotides are TGTGCCAGCAGTATACAGGGGGCCTACAATGAGCAGTTCTTC. Filled out from reference TRBV2 and TRBJ2-1, the complete variable domain reads EPEVTQTPSHQVTQMGQEVILRCVPISNHLYFYWYRQILGQKVEFLVSFYNNEISEKSEIFDDQFSVERPDGSNFTLKIRSTKLEDSAMYFCASSIQGAYNEQFFGPGTRLTVL.

The chain joins TRBV5-1 to TRBJ2-3, with 8 bases identical to TRBD2. Per the germline V gene, CDR1 is SGHRS and CDR2 is YFSETQ. V dropped 4 bases and J dropped 0; count of bases not matched to a gene: 4. The CDR3 loop spans 15 amino acids. This CDR3 reads CASSPPGGSTDTQYF. In nucleotides, the CDR3 is TGCGCCAGCAGCCCTCCGGGGGGGAGCACAGATACGCAGTATTTT.

Only a few counts were recorded for this clone. The rearrangement links TRBV13 to TRBJ2-7; 8 positions match TRBD2. Germline V gene data show CDR1 as PRHDT and CDR2 as FYEKMQ (reference sequence). The junction had 9 bases not matched to a gene; V was cut back by 3 bases and J by 2 bases. CDR3 length: 16 amino acids. CDR3 amino acids: CASSFQAPGGAYEQYF. For the CDR3, the DNA is TGTGCCAGCAGCTTTCAGGCTCCCGGGGGGGCCTACGAGCAGTACTTC.

At least ten counts were recorded for this clone. The chain joins TRBV30 to TRBJ1-2; D unresolved. The germline V and J ends were trimmed by 4 bases and 8 bases, with 11 bases remaining between them. There are 11 residues in the CDR3. In germline, CDR1 is GTSNPN, CDR2 SVGIG (reference sequence). This CDR3 reads CAWKAGIGYTF. In DNA, the CDR3 is TGTGCCTGGAAGGCAGGCATCGGCTACACCTTC.

The sample holds one count of this clone. The CDR3: CASKLGGSGFYEKLFF. The CDR3 coding sequence is TGCGCCAGCAAATTAGGGGGTTCAGGTTTCTATGAAAAACTGTTTTTT. This chain joins TRBV5-1 and TRBJ1-4, with a possible D match to TRBD1 (6 bases). The germline V gene encodes CDR1 SGHRS and CDR2 YFSETQ. Trimming removed 6 bases at V and 6 bases at J, with 21 bases between. The CDR3 totals 16 residues.

The J gene is TRBJ2-1, the V gene TRBV4-1, with TRBD2 identical over 8 bases. The CDR3 spans 16 residues. J lost 4 bases, V lost 0 bases, and 5 bases had no gene match. CDR1 is MGHRA, CDR2 YSYEKL, per germline. CDR3 coding DNA: TGCGCCAGCAGCCAAGAAGGTAGCGGGGCTTACAATGAGCAGTTCTTC. As protein: CASSQEGSGAYNEQFF.

V gene TRBV10-3 combines with J gene TRBJ1-6, with D hard to call. Germline CDR1 is ENHRY and CDR2 is SYGVKD. Trimming took off 7 bases at V and 6 bases at J, with 16 bases between the two ends. The CDR3 loop spans 15 amino acids. The CDR3 coding sequence is TGTGCCATCACCGAGGGTGGTTACAGTAATTCACCCCTCCACTTT. Protein: CAITEGGYSNSPLHF.

Details on this clone: This CDR3 is also generated by other DNA sequences in the sample. This chain links TRBV12-5 with TRBJ2-7; D gene uncertain. V dropped 6 bases and J dropped 4 bases, with 4 bases sitting between them. Germline-derived CDR1 and CDR2 are LGHNT and FRNRAP. This CDR3 spans 10 amino acids. CDR3 sequence reads: CASGSYEQYF. The CDR3 coding sequence is TGTGCTAGTGGGTCTTACGAGCAGTACTTC. The full variable domain, rest sourced from reference TRBV12-5 and TRBJ2-7, is DARVTQTPRHKVTEMGQEVTMRCQPILGHNTVFWYRQTMMQGLELLAYFRNRAPLDDSGMPKDRFSAEMPDATLATLKIQPSEPRDSAVYFCASGSYEQYFGPGTRLTVT.

The chain joins TRBV5-1 to TRBJ1-1, with TRBD1 matching 10 bases. Germline CDR1 is SGHRS and CDR2 is YFSETQ. V was clipped by 5 bases and J by 0 bases; unmatched bases: 4. The CDR3 length is 15 residues. CDR3: CASRRGQGLNTEAFF. The CDR3 DNA reads as TGCGCCAGCAGGCGGGGACAGGGGCTGAACACTGAAGCTTTCTTT.